This T cell receptor (beta chain) was obtained from a study of blood T cells in healthy people across ages (dated by TCRdb to about 2015). Background on the whole study: In model experiments, template switching captured about one uniquely barcoded TCR beta cDNA molecule for every two T cells. To avoid experimental bias, donors of different ages were randomly spread across the sequencing lanes. The donors were split into four age groups: young (average around 16 years), middle-aged (about 40), aged (62) and long-lived (roughly 80). For two donors (one aged 18 to 30 and one aged 80 or older), the study analyzed two additional independent replicas of 1 million unique cDNA reads from the same blood draw. Age-related changes in TCR beta repertoire diversity were measured in the study by deep sequencing normalized with unique cDNA molecular identifiers. The investigation overall reported the following: Compared with the aged group, the long-lived group had more naive CD4+ T cells, fewer expanded clones and increased TCR diversity, a pattern suggesting age selection. Estimates of total diversity based on one million sequenced T cells were considered lower bounds and underestimates. Bulk unsorted PBMC profiling prevented conclusive comparison of naive and antigen-experienced compartments. Donor CMV infection status was unknown, potentially confounding age-related changes in expanded clonotypes. As age increased, observed TCR beta diversity per million T cells dropped in a roughly linear way, and a significant reduction was already evident by age roughly 36. There was a strong correlation between observed TCR beta diversity and the percentage of naive T cells measured by flow cytometry.

Donors were a few dozen systemically healthy Caucasian individuals from Russia aged roughly 6 to 90 years. Ten milliliters of peripheral blood were collected from each donor into EDTA-treated Vacutainer tubes. PBMCs were isolated by Ficoll-Paque density-gradient centrifugation, with at least 6 million obtained per sample. Trizol reagent was used to extract total RNA from PBMCs, with at least 5 micrograms per sample. For every donor, an aliquot of PBMCs went through flow cytometry to measure the percentages of naive CD45RAhigh/CD27high T cells. In its sample, this clonotype was seen many times. The antigen this receptor binds is unknown. No per-base quality is available; no much larger clone lies one base away. CDR1 ENHRY and CDR2 SYGVKD are derived from the germline V gene. Measured from the cysteine to the phenylalanine, the CDR3 is 15 residues long. The kept DNA is CDR3 alone, 45 bases in frame from the first base. Trimming at the junction amounts to 3 bases on V and 6 bases on J, and the germline ends lie 15 bases apart.

The library was made by 5' RACE. These reads were obtained on an Illumina HiSeq 2500. A second about 6 to 11 cycle PCR used a sample-barcoded 5' primer and a J-beta primer mix. A template-switch 5' adaptor carrying 12 random nucleotides introduced a unique molecular identifier onto each TCR beta cDNA molecule. At least 3 million CDR3-containing paired-end reads were obtained from each sample. First-strand cDNA was synthesized from all RNA with the Mint cDNA synthesis kit, primed by a TRBC-specific oligonucleotide. All cDNA was treated with uracil-DNA glycosylase and then went through a first 18-cycle PCR with the universal primers M1SS and BC2_uni_R. Per the source publication's procedure: For normalization, 1 million high-quality reads, each with a distinct molecular identifier, were randomly selected from each sample. Reads sharing molecular identifiers were discarded rather than binned into consensus sequences. CDR3 identification, clonotype clustering and error correction used MiTCR with a Q25 quality threshold and the strictest error-elimination algorithm. A nonparametric unseen species model with Euler transformation was used to estimate lower-bound total TCR beta diversity. TCRdb passed the public sequencing reads through fastp at Q25 and MiXCR, retaining productive beta sequences. Entries are consolidated by CDR3 protein sequence, retaining the most common genes and DNA. The V and J calls follow TCRdb's processing rather than the paper's. The sample contains over 500,000 distinct CDR3 sequences, approximately 52% of them found a single time. Less than 15% of the sample lies in the top ten.

The source is a woman of 80 years or more in good health. The sequenced material came from blood. Rearrangement joined TRBV10-3 to TRBJ2-1, with a weak D call of TRBD2 (7 bases match). The nucleotides read TGTGCCATCAGTGAACAGGTTGGGGGGGCCAATGAGCAGTTCTTC. The encoded protein is CAISEQVGGANEQFF.